Below, 9 T cell receptor beta chains from the same sample are listed, as sequenced in a study of brain T cells in children with intractable seizures. Data came from immunoSEQ multiplex PCR; TCRdb stores just in-frame clones and leaves some out. Of fewer than 150,000 clones listed, 85% to 95% are singletons. The sample was peripheral blood, taken at surgery. Receptors originate from a boy in the first two years of life with hemimegalencephaly and intractable seizures.

The chain has TRBV18 and TRBJ1-1; D is perhaps TRBD1 (6 bases). The CDR3 extends over 19 amino acids. Germline CDR1 is KGHSH and CDR2 is LQKENI. The germline V and J ends were trimmed by 2 bases and 0 bases, with 22 bases remaining between them. CDR3 in DNA: TGTGCCAGCTCACCAACGGTAACGGGGGGCCAACTAATGAACACTGAAGCTTTCTTT. Translated: CASSPTVTGGQLMNTEAFF.

J is TRBJ1-6 and V is TRBV2; D call uncertain. Trimming took 2 bases from V and 0 from J, leaving 11 bases between them. This CDR3 has 17 amino acids. Germline CDR1 reads SNHLY; CDR2 reads FYNNEI. CDR3 in DNA: TGTGCCAGCAGTGAATCGCGCAGGAGCTCCTATAATTCACCCCTCCACTTT. This sequence encodes CASSESRRSSYNSPLHF.

V usage is TRBV15 and J usage is TRBJ2-1, with 9 bases identical to TRBD2. This CDR3 has 14 amino acids. With V trimmed by 1 base and J by 9 bases, 4 bases remained unmatched. Per germline, CDR1 LNHNV and CDR2 YYDKDF (reference sequence). CDR3 nucleotides: TGTGCCACCAGCAGAGTCGCGGGAGGGACTGAGCAGTTCTTC. This translates into CATSRVAGGTEQFF.

V is TRBV2 and J is TRBJ2-1; TRBD2 agrees at 10 bases. After removal of 6 bases from V and 3 bases from J, the junction contained 5 bases not matched to a gene. The CDR3 is 15 amino acids. Germline loops: CDR1 SNHLY, CDR2 FYNNEI. The CDR3 sequence is CASRKTSGVYNEQFF. For the CDR3, the DNA is TGTGCCAGCAGGAAAACTAGCGGGGTCTACAATGAGCAGTTCTTC.

V and J are TRBV5-4 and TRBJ1-1; a possible D gene is TRBD1 (6 bases). The germline V and J ends were trimmed by 1 base and 3 bases, with 7 bases remaining between them. Per germline, CDR1 SGHNT and CDR2 YYREEE (reference sequence). The CDR3 length is 13 residues. The CDR3 here is CASSLYRDTEAFF. CDR3 DNA sequence: TGTGCCAGCAGCTTGTACAGGGACACTGAAGCTTTCTTT.

The CDR3 region is CASSFQGTPETQYF. The CDR3 DNA reads TGTGCCAGCAGCTTTCAGGGGACCCCAGAGACCCAGTACTTC. The rearrangement joins TRBV28 to TRBJ2-5; D possibly corresponds to TRBD1 (6 bases). The CDR3 length is 14 residues. V lost 6 bases, J lost 4 bases, and 15 bases lay in between. Germline CDR1 is MDHEN and CDR2 is SYDVKM.

The V call is TRBV13, the J call TRBJ1-6, with D perhaps TRBD1 (5 bases). Trimming pared 3 bases from V and 8 bases from J, leaving 17 bases between. This CDR3 has 16 residues. From germline, CDR1 is PRHDT and CDR2 FYEKMQ (reference sequence). As DNA, the CDR3 is TGTGCCAGCAGCTTTAAGTCTGGGACCGGGGATTCACCCCTCCACTTT. Encoded protein: CASSFKSGTGDSPLHF.

The V gene is TRBV6-1, the J gene TRBJ2-2; TRBD2 matches 7 bases. With 1 base clipped from V and 2 bases from J, the junction kept 4 bases outside the gene matches. Germline V gene data show CDR1 as MNHNS and CDR2 as SASEGT. The length of the CDR3 is 16 residues. Here the CDR3 reads CASSEGGDYNTGELFF. The DNA for the CDR3 is TGTGCCAGCAGTGAAGGGGGGGACTACAACACCGGGGAGCTGTTTTTT.

The V and J genes are TRBV4-1 and TRBJ2-2; possible D gene TRBD1, 6 bases. Trimming took off 2 bases at V and 1 base at J, with 14 bases between the two ends. The germline gives CDR1 MGHRA, CDR2 YSYEKL. The CDR3 length is 17 residues. The DNA for the CDR3 is TGCGCCAGCAGCCAACAGGGGCAGGGTGGGAACACCGGGGAGCTGTTTTTT. Translating it yields CASSQQGQGGNTGELFF.